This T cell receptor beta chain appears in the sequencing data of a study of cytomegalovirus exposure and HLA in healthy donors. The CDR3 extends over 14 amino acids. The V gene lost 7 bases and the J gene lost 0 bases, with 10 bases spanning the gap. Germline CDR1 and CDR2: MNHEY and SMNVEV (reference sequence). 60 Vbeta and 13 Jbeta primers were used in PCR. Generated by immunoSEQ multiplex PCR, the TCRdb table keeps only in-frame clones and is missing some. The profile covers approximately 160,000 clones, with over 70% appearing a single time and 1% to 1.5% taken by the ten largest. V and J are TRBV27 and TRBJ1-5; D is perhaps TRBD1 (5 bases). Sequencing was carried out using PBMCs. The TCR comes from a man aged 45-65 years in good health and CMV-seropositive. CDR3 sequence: CASKKGYSNQPQHF. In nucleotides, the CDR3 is TGTGCCAGCAAAAAGGGGTATAGCAATCAGCCCCAGCATTTT.